This TCR beta chain was identified during a study of blood T cell repertoires in COVID-19. The germline V gene encodes CDR1 LNHDA and CDR2 SQIVND (reference sequence). The CDR3 is 12 amino acids. Here immunoSEQ multiplex PCR was the method, and the copy in TCRdb shows in-frame clones only, minus some. The table has around 280,000 clones, around nine tenths seen once. A remark on this clone: At one end the junction does not follow the germline gene, possibly because of a read error.

The receptor was derived from a woman in her thirties or forties who had recovered from COVID-19. V and J are TRBV19 and TRBJ1-2; D is unclear. Input material: PBMCs or T cells enriched from blood (not recorded which). CDR3: CASTHRGQDALF. In DNA form, the CDR3 reads TGTGCCAGTACCCATAGAGGGCAGGATGCCCTCTTC.